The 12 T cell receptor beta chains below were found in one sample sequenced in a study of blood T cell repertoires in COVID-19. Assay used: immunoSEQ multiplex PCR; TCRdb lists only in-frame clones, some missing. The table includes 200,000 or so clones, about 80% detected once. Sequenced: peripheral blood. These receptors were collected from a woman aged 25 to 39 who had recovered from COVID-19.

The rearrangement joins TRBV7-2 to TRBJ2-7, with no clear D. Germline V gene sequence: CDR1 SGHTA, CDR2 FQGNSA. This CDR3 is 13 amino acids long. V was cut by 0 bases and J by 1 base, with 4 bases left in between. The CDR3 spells CASSLAGSYEQYF. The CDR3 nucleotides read TGTGCCAGCAGCTTAGCCGGTTCCTACGAGCAGTACTTC. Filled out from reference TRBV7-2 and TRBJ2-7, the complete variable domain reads GAGVSQSPSNKVTEKGKDVELRCDPISGHTALYWYRQSLGQGLEFLIYFQGNSAPDKSGLPSDRFSAERTGGSVSTLTIQRTQQEDSAVYLCASSLAGSYEQYFGPGTRLTVT.

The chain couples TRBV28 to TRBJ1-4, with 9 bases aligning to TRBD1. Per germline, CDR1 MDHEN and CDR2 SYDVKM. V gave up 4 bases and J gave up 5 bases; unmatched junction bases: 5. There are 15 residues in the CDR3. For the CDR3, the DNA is TGTGCCAGCAGTTCACAGGGGGCCGGAAATGAAAAACTGTTTTTT. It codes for CASSSQGAGNEKLFF.

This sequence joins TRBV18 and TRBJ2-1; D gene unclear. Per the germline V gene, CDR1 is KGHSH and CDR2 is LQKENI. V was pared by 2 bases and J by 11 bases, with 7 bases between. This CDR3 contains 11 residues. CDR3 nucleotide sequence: TGTGCCAGCTCACCAGAGACAAAGCAGTTCTTC. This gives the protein CASSPETKQFF.

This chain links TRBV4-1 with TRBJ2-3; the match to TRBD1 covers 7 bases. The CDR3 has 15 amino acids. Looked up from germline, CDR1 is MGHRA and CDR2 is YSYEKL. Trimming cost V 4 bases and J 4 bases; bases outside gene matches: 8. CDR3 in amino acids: CASSLDRVGADTQYF. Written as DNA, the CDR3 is TGCGCCAGCAGCCTCGACAGGGTGGGGGCAGATACGCAGTATTTT.

The CDR3 region is CASSLEGGVHSYEQYF. The CDR3 DNA follows: TGCGCCAGCAGCTTGGAGGGCGGGGTGCACTCCTACGAGCAGTACTTC. V usage is TRBV5-1 and J usage is TRBJ2-7, with a possible D match to TRBD2 (6 bases). V was shortened by 0 bases and J by 0 bases, with 13 bases between the two germline ends. The CDR3 is 16 residues long. Germline V CDR1 and CDR2: SGHRS, YFSETQ. The full variable domain, with the rest looked up from reference TRBV5-1 and TRBJ2-7, is KAGVTQTPRYLIKTRGQQVTLSCSPISGHRSVSWYQQTPGQGLQFLFEYFSETQRNKGNFPGRFSGRQFSNSRSEMNVSTLELGDSALYLCASSLEGGVHSYEQYFGPGTRLTVT.

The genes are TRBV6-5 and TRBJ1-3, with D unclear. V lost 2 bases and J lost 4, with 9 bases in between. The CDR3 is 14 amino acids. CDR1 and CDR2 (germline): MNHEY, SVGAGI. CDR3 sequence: CASSYQYSGNTIYF. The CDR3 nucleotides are TGTGCCAGCAGTTACCAGTACAGCGGAAACACCATATATTTT.

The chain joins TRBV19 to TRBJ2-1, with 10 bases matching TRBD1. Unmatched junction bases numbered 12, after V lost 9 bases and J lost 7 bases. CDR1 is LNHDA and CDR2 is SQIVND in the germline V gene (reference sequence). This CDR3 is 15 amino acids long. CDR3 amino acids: CASQLTGGARNEQFF. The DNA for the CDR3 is TGTGCCAGCCAATTGACAGGGGGCGCACGGAATGAGCAGTTCTTC.

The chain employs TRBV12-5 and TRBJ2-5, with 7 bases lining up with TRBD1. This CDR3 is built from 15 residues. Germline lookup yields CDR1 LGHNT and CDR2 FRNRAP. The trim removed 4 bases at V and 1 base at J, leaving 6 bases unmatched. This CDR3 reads CASGSLTGFQETQYF. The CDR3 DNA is TGTGCTAGTGGTTCCCTGACAGGGTTCCAAGAGACCCAGTACTTC.

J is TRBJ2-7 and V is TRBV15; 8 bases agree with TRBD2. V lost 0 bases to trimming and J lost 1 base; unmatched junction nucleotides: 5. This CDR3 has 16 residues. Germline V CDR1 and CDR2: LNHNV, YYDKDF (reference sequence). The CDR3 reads CATSRERSGGSYEQYF. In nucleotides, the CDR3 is TGTGCCACCAGCAGAGAGCGGAGCGGGGGTTCCTACGAGCAGTACTTC.

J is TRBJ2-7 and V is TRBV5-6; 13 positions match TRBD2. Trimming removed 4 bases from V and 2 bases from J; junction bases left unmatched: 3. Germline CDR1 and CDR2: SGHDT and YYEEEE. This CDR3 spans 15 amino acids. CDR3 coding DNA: TGTGCCAGCAGCCCCGGACTAGCGGGGGCCTACGAGCAGTACTTC. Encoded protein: CASSPGLAGAYEQYF.

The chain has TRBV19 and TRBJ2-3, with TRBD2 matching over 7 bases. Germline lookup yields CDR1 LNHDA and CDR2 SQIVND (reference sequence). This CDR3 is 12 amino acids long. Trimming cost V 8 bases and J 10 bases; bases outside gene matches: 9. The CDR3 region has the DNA TGTGCCAGTGGGGGACTATCGAACGCGCAGTATTTT. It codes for CASGGLSNAQYF.

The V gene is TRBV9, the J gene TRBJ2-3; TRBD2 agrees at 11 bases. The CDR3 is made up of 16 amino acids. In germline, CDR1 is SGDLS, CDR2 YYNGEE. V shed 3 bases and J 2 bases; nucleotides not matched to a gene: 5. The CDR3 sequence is CASSARLAGNTDTQYF. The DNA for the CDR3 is TGTGCCAGCAGCGCCCGACTAGCGGGAAACACAGATACGCAGTATTTT. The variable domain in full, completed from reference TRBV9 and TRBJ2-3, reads DSGVTQTPKHLITATGQRVTLRCSPRSGDLSVYWYQQSLDQGLQFLIQYYNGEERAKGNILERFSAQQFPDLHSELNLSSLELGDSALYFCASSARLAGNTDTQYFGPGTRLTVL.